Sequencing of this T cell receptor beta chain was carried out in a study of PD-1 blockade in classical Hodgkin lymphoma. Study-wide results and limits: Baseline diversity in complete responders resembled that of newly diagnosed patients. Healthy donors reportedly exceeded newly diagnosed patients in baseline TCR diversity.

Relapses following autologous stem cell transplantation were seen in all patients, with brentuximab vedotin exposure varying. Progressive disease, partial response or complete response was each patient's best response. On this clone itself: Its antigen remains unknown.

CDR3 length: 15 residues. Germline CDR1 SGHRS, CDR2 YFSETQ. With 0 bases removed from V and 2 bases from J, the gap between germline ends came to 10 bases. Data came from immunoSEQ multiplex PCR; TCRdb stores just in-frame clones and leaves some out. This table has around 13,000 clones, around four fifths appearing once. This TCR was recovered from a human donor with classical Hodgkin lymphoma. The sample was peripheral blood mononuclear cells (PBMCs), taken at baseline. V and J are TRBV5-1 and TRBJ2-3, with D tentatively TRBD2 (6 bases). The DNA for the CDR3 is TGCGCCAGCAGCTTGGATGGGACTCCCACAGATACGCAGTATTTT. The encoded protein is CASSLDGTPTDTQYF.